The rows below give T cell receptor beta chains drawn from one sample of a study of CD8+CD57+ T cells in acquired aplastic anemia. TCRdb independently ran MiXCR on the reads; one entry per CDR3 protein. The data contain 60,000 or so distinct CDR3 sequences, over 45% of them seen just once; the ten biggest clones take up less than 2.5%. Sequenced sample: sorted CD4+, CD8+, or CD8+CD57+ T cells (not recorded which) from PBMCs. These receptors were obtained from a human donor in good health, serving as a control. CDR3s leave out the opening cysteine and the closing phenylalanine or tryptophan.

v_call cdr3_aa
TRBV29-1 SDFRGSEAF
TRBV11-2 ASSSRGGVNNEQF
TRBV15 ATSVGQSYNSPLH
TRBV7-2 ASSFDSGSYEQY
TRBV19 ASRSTSGILRTQY
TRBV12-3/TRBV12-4 ASSRTSGRTGELF
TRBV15 ATSSLGGSGRTDTQY
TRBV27 ASFRDQVDNEQF
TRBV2 ASEQGREKLF
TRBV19 ASIPSKNHYGYT
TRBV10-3 AISETRDRGETQY
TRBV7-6 ASSRGASGRWGEQY
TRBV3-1 ASSQDGSSNEQY
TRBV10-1 ARSEAVKGARNYGYT
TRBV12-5 ASGLGRETQY
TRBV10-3 AISGSPGQETSYEQY
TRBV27 ASSKGANYGYT
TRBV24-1 ATSDPGLAGVYEQY
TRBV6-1 VSKLSTNSNQPQH
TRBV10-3 ATSEASQPEKLF
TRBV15 ATSRGGTSGSGETQY
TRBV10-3 ATKDSTEAF
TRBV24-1 ATSVGDRGDEQY
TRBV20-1 SASLGSSYNEQF
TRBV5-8 ASGLTGLPYVQY
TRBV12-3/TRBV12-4 ASSLGGGVEQY
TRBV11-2 ASSLGLAGKDGEQF
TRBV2 ASSDRLDREAF
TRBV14 ASSLRQHSTDTQY
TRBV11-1 ASSVPVAGGPVLYEQY
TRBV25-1 ASRLGGGLGQGFNEQY
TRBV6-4 ASSDYSTGNTIY
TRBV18 ASSQTSGRGDTQY